This is a list of T cell receptor beta chains from one sample in a study of blood T cell repertoires in COVID-19. Repertoires were generated with immunoSEQ multiplex PCR, while TCRdb's copy carries only in-frame clones and drops some. There are roughly 100,000 clones in the sample; 90% to 95% occur only once, and roughly 1.8% lies in the top ten. Sequencing was carried out using peripheral blood. These receptors came from a human donor with active COVID-19. The donor label of this sample is uncertain. Both conserved end residues are part of each CDR3. The D gene is left open where the match is weak. Clone size is given for some rows only: seen once, a few or many times, or a class if the clone is expanded.

D,J,size,V,CDR3,DNA
NA,TRBJ1-1,NA,TRBV7-9,CASSAQRTRNTEAFF,TGTGCCAGCAGCGCCCAACGGACACGCAACACTGAAGCTTTCTTT
TRBD2,TRBJ2-7,NA,TRBV4-3,CASSQASGGAYEQYF,TGCGCCAGCAGCCAAGCTAGCGGGGGGGCCTACGAGCAGTACTTC
NA,TRBJ1-1,NA,TRBV5-8,CASSPRQPLMNTEAFF,TGTGCCAGCAGTCCCCGACAGCCACTTATGAACACTGAAGCTTTCTTT
NA,TRBJ2-2,NA,TRBV18,CASSPRGQPIGELFF,TGTGCCAGCTCACCCCGGGGTCAGCCCATCGGGGAGCTGTTTTTT
TRBD1,TRBJ1-1,NA,TRBV6-4,CASSDTRTGEAFF,TGTGCCAGCAGTGACACAAGGACAGGGGAAGCTTTCTTT
NA,TRBJ2-7,NA,TRBV28,CASRYTSGPSSYEQYF,TGTGCCAGCAGATATACGTCGGGTCCGAGCTCCTACGAGCAGTACTTC
TRBD1,TRBJ2-1,NA,TRBV9,CASSVWTGADEQFF,TGTGCCAGCAGCGTCTGGACAGGGGCTGATGAGCAGTTCTTC
NA,TRBJ2-1,NA,TRBV5-1,CASSNPPGSTQFF,TGCGCCAGCAGCAACCCACCGGGATCTACGCAGTTCTTC
TRBD1,TRBJ2-7,NA,TRBV6-6,CASSSGGGTGGVGQYF,TGTGCCAGCAGTTCTGGGGGCGGGACAGGGGGAGTTGGGCAGTACTTC
NA,TRBJ1-1,NA,TRBV5-1,CASSLDLTQEAFF,TGCGCCAGCAGCTTGGATCTAACCCAAGAAGCTTTCTTT
TRBD1,TRBJ2-3,NA,TRBV7-2,CASSRTGGDTQYF,TGTGCCAGCAGTCGGACAGGCGGAGATACGCAGTATTTT
NA,TRBJ2-7,once,TRBV12-3/TRBV12-4,CASSLVAYEQYF,TGTGCCAGCAGTTTAGTAGCCTACGAGCAGTACTTC
TRBD2,TRBJ2-2,NA,TRBV6-2/TRBV6-3,CASSYGLAGGELFF,TGTGCCAGCAGTTACGGACTAGCGGGGGGGGAGCTGTTTTTT
TRBD1,TRBJ1-1,once,TRBV5-6,CASSGGQGANFRAFF,TGTGCCAGCAGCGGTGGACAGGGGGCGAATTTTCGAGCTTTCTTT
NA,TRBJ1-1,NA,TRBV19,CASSIGLSAEAFF,TGTGCCAGTAGTATCGGGTTATCCGCTGAAGCTTTCTTT
NA,TRBJ2-5,once,TRBV7-2,CASAQRVQETQYF,TGTGCCAGCGCTCAGAGGGTCCAGGAGACCCAGTACTTC
NA,TRBJ1-6,NA,TRBV4-1,CASSQGGGAYNSPLHF,TGCGCCAGCAGCCAAGGCGGGGGGGCCTATAATTCACCCCTCCACTTT
NA,TRBJ1-4,NA,TRBV12-1,CASSRIRGTGDEKLFF,TGTGCCAGCAGCCGAATCCGCGGGACGGGTGATGAAAAACTGTTTTTT
TRBD1,TRBJ1-5,NA,TRBV18,CASSPLSTTRGLDF,TGTGCCAGCTCACCACTTTCCACTACAAGGGGGCTGGATTTT
TRBD2,TRBJ2-1,NA,TRBV4-3,CASSQAGRGGPRNEQFF,TGCGCCAGCAGCCAAGCTGGGCGGGGGGGTCCTCGGAATGAGCAGTTCTTC
TRBD2,TRBJ2-1,NA,TRBV5-4,CASRAAGGPPEQFF,TGTGCCAGCAGAGCTGCGGGGGGCCCCCCCGAGCAGTTCTTC